The source of this TCR beta chain is a study of early T cells in non-severe SARS-CoV-2 infection. At the level of the study: Investigators sequenced bulk RNA drawn from unsorted whole blood, and chains remained unpaired. General study findings and limits: The matching step, a VDJdb search, favored anti-spike CD8 responses and missed private and CD4 specificities.

TCRdb re-called the 5' RACE reads with MiXCR, one entry per CDR3 protein. The table has around 61,000 distinct CDR3 sequences, under 12% seen once. The V end was cut by 1 base, the J end by 4 bases, with 10 bases between. The CDR3 totals 14 residues. The germline V gene encodes CDR1 LGHDT and CDR2 YNNKEL (reference sequence). On this clonotype: Its target is not known.

The sequenced sample was whole blood. The rearrangement links TRBV3-1 to TRBJ2-5; D is undetermined. This receptor was obtained from an adult who was a healthcare worker with PCR-confirmed SARS-CoV-2 infection or an uninfected control (not recorded which). In nucleotides, the CDR3 is TGTGCCAGCAGCCAAGGCGTGGGCCGAGAGACCCAGTACTTC. Protein product: CASSQGVGRETQYF.